A selection of T cell receptor beta chains follows, all from one sample in a study of cytotoxic CD8 clonotypes in ibrutinib-treated CLL. Libraries were prepared by immunoSEQ multiplex PCR; TCRdb keeps only in-frame clonotypes and omits some of them. The table records hundreds of thousands of clones, approximately 67% of them present only once. Sequences were derived from PBMCs, sampled after 36 months of ibrutinib treatment. All receptors derive from a human donor with chronic lymphocytic leukemia. CDR3s include the opening cysteine and the closing phenylalanine or tryptophan. The order of the fields is CDR3 DNA, CDR3 protein, D gene, clone size, J gene, V gene. A D gene is named only where the DNA matches it firmly. Expanded clones are given a class, and other clones once, few, many or no size at all.

TGTGCCAGCAGCCCTACTAGCGGGGGGGCAAGGCAGTTCTTC,CASSPTSGGARQFF,TRBD2,.,TRBJ2-1,TRBV9
TGCGCCAGCAGCTTGGCCAAGGGACTAGCGGGGACCAGCTCCTACGAGCAGTACTTC,CASSLAKGLAGTSSYEQYF,TRBD2,.,TRBJ2-7,TRBV5-1
TGTGCCAGCAGCACCACGTGGGAGAGACAGGAGACCCAGTACTTC,CASSTTWERQETQYF,.,.,TRBJ2-5,TRBV11-3
TGTGCCAGCAGTGTGAACAGGAGGTATGGCTACACCTTC,CASSVNRRYGYTF,.,.,TRBJ1-2,TRBV6-1
TGTGCCAGCAGCGTAGCTACAGGGTATGACTATGGCTACACCTTC,CASSVATGYDYGYTF,.,.,TRBJ1-2,TRBV9
TGCGCCAGCAGCTTCACCCTCGGACTAGCGGGGGGGCCGGAGTACGAGCAGTACTTC,CASSFTLGLAGGPEYEQYF,TRBD2,once,TRBJ2-7,TRBV5-1
TGCGCCAGCAGTGTAGGGACTCTAACCTACGAGCAGTACTTC,CASSVGTLTYEQYF,.,.,TRBJ2-7,TRBV4-1
TGCGCCAGCAGCTTGGCTCTGGGATCGCGACAGTTTTTT,CASSLALGSRQFF,.,few,TRBJ1-4,TRBV5-1
TGCGCCAGCAGCCAAGACCTAGCGCGCGAGCAGTACTTC,CASSQDLAREQYF,.,.,TRBJ2-7,TRBV4-3
TGTGCCAGTAGTAGAACTAGCGGATTTTACAGCTCCTACGAGCAGTACTTC,CASSRTSGFYSSYEQYF,TRBD2,.,TRBJ2-7,TRBV19
TGTGCCAGCAGTGAACCGGGGGGGACGTCTAATGAAAAACTGTTTTTT,CASSEPGGTSNEKLFF,.,.,TRBJ1-4,TRBV25-1